This T cell receptor (beta chain) was sequenced during a study of hypomethylating agent response in myelodysplastic syndrome. CDR3 size: 14 residues. General observations from the study: The cohort was small, with only 11 patients analyzed.

Source study methods: Of approximately 180,000 unique clonotypes, roughly 1.5% were previously reported viral-epitope-specific in VDJdb. Method: immunoSEQ multiplex PCR; TCRdb's copy keeps in-frame clones and lacks some. The V and J calls and clone size come from that table; D and trimming were worked out from the DNA. Of 5,000 to 6,500 clones in the sample, approximately 78% were seen once. Points on this clone: Its antigen remains unknown.

The starting material was bone marrow, obtained before or after starting hypomethylating agent treatment for myelodysplastic syndrome (not recorded which). The clonotype was recovered from a human donor with myelodysplastic syndrome. The chain joins TRBV21-1 to TRBJ2-7; the table's D call, TRBD1, was not checked against the DNA. TRBV21-1 is shown as a pseudogene. CDR3 sequence (DNA): TGTGCCATCCTCCAGGGCCCGCCGGTCTACGAGCAGTACTTC. It codes for CAILQGPPVYEQYF.